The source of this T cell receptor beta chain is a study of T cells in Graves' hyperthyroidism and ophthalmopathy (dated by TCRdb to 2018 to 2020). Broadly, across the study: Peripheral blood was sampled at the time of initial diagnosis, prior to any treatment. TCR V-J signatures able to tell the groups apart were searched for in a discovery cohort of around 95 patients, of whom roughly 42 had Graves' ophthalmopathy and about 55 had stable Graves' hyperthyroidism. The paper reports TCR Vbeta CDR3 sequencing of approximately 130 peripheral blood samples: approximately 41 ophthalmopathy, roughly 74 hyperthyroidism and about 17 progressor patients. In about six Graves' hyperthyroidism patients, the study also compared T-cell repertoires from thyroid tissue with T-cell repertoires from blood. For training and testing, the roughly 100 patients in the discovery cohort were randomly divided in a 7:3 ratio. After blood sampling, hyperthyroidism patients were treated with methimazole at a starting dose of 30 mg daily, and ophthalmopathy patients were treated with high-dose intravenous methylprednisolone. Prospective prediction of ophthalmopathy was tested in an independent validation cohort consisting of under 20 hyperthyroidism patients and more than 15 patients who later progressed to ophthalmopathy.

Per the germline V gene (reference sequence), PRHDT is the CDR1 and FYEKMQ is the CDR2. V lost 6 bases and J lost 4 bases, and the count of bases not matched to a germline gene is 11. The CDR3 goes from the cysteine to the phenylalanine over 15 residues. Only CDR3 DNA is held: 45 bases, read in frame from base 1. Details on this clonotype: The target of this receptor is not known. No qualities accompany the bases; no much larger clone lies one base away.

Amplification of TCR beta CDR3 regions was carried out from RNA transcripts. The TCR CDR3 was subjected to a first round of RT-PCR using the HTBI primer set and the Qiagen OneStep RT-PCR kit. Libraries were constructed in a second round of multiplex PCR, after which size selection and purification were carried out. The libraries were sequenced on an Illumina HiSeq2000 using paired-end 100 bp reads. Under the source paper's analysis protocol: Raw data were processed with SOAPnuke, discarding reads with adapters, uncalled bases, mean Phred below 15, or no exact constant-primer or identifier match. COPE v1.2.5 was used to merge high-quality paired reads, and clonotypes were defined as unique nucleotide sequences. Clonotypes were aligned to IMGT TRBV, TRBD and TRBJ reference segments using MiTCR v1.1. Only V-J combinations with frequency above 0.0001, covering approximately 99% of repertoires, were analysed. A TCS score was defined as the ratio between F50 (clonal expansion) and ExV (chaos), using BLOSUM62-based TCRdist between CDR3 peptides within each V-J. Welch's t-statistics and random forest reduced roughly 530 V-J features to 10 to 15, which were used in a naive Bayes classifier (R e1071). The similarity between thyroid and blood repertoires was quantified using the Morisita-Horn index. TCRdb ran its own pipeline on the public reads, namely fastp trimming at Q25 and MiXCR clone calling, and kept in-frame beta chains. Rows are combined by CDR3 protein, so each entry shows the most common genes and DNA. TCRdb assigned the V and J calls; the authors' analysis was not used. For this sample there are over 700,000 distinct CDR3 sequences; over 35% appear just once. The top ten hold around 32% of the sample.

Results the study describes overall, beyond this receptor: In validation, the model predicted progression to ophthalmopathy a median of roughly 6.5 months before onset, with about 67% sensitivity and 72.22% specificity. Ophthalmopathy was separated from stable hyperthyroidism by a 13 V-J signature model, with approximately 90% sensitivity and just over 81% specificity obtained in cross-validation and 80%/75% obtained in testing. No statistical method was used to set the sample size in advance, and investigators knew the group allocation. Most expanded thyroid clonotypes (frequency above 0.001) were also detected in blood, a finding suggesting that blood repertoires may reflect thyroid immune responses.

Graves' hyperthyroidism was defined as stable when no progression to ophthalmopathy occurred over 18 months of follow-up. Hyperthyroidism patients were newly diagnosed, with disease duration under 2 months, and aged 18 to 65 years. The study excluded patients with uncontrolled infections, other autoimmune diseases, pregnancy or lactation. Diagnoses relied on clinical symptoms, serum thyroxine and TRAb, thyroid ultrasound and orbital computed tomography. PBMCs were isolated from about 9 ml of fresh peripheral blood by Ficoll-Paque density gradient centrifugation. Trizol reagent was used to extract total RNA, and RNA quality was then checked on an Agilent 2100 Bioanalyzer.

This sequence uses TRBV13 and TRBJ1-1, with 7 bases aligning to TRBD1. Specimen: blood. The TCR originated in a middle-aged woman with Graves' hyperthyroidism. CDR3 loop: CASRSRQGDATEAFF. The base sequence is TGTGCCAGCAGGTCCAGACAGGGAGATGCCACTGAAGCTTTCTTT.